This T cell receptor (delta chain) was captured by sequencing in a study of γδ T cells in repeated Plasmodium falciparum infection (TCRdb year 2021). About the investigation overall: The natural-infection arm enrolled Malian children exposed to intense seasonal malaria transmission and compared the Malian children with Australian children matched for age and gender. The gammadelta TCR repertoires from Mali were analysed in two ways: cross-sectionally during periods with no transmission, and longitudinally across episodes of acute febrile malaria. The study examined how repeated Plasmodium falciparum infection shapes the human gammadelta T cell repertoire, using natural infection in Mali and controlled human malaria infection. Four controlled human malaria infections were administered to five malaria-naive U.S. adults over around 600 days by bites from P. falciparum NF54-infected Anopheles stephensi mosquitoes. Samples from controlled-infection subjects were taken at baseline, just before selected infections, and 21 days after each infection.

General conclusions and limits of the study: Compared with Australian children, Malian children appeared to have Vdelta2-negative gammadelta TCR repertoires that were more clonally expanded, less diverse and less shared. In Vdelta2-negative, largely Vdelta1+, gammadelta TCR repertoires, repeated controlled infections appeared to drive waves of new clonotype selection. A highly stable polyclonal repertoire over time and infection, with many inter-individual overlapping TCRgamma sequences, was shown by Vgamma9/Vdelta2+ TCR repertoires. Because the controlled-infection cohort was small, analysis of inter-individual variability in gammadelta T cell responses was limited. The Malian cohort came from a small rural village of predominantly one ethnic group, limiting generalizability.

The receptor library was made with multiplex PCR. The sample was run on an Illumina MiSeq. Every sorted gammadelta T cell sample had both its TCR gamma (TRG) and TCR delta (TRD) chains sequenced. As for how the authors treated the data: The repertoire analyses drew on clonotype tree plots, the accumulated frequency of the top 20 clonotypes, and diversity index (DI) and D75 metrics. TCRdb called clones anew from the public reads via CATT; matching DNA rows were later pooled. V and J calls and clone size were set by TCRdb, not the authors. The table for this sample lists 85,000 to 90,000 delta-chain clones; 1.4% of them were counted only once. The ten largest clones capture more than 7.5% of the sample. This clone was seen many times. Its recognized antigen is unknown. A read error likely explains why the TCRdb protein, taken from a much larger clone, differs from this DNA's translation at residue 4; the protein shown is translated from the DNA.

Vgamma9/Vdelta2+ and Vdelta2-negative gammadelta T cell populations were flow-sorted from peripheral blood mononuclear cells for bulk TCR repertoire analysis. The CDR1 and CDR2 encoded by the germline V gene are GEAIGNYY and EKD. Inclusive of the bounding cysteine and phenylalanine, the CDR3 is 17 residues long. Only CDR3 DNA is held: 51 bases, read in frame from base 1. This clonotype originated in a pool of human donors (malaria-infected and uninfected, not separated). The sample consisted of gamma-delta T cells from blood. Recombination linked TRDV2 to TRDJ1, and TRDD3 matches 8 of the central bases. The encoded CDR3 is CACATVSGIRNTDKLIF. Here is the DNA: TGTGCCTGTGCCACCGTCTCCGGGATACGAAACACCGATAAACTCATCTTT.